Listed below are T cell receptor beta chains from one sample, sequenced in a study of T cell responses to AZD1222 COVID-19 vaccine. The repertoire was sequenced with immunoSEQ multiplex PCR; TCRdb's copy has only in-frame clones and lacks some. The table has roughly 100,000 clones, approximately 90% seen once. Specimen: peripheral blood, collected on day 0 of AZD1222 vaccination. The receptor set was obtained from an adult in good health. Both conserved end residues are part of each CDR3. D genes are given only for firm matches. Not every row has a clone size; where given, it reads once, few, many or a size class.

V gene: TRBV18; J gene: TRBJ1-2; clone size: NA; D gene: NA; CDR3 DNA: TGTGCCAGCTCTCATGACGGAAACTATGGCTACACCTTC; CDR3 protein: CASSHDGNYGYTF
V gene: TRBV11-2; J gene: TRBJ2-3; clone size: NA; D gene: TRBD2; CDR3 DNA: TGTGCCAGCAGTCCGAACCTAGCGGGAGAAACAGATACGCAGTATTTT; CDR3 protein: CASSPNLAGETDTQYF
V gene: TRBV6-5; J gene: TRBJ2-7; clone size: NA; D gene: NA; CDR3 DNA: TGTGCCAGCACTCAACGGTGGGGAAACTACGAGCAGTACTTC; CDR3 protein: CASTQRWGNYEQYF
V gene: TRBV6-5; J gene: TRBJ1-2; clone size: NA; D gene: TRBD1; CDR3 DNA: TGTGCCAGCAACCGGGACAGGGGGAATGGCTACACCTTC; CDR3 protein: CASNRDRGNGYTF
V gene: TRBV29-1; J gene: TRBJ2-2; clone size: once; D gene: NA; CDR3 DNA: TGCAGCGTTTTGGGCAGGGCAGGGGACACCGGGGAGCTGTTTTTT; CDR3 protein: CSVLGRAGDTGELFF
V gene: TRBV2; J gene: TRBJ2-2; clone size: NA; D gene: TRBD1; CDR3 DNA: TGTGCCAGCAGGTCACAGGGGGCGCGTACCGGGGAGCTGTTTTTT; CDR3 protein: CASRSQGARTGELFF
V gene: TRBV29-1; J gene: TRBJ1-2; clone size: NA; D gene: TRBD1; CDR3 DNA: TGCAGCGTTGCCGAGGGGACAGGATTAAATGGCTACACCTTC; CDR3 protein: CSVAEGTGLNGYTF
V gene: TRBV28; J gene: TRBJ2-1; clone size: NA; D gene: TRBD2; CDR3 DNA: TGTGCCACCAGACCGGGACTAGCAGACAATGAGCAGTTCTTC; CDR3 protein: CATRPGLADNEQFF
V gene: TRBV6-5; J gene: TRBJ2-7; clone size: NA; D gene: TRBD2; CDR3 DNA: TGTGCCAGCAGTTACTCGGGACTAGCGGATTTCTACGAGCAGTACTTC; CDR3 protein: CASSYSGLADFYEQYF
V gene: TRBV28; J gene: TRBJ1-1; clone size: NA; D gene: NA; CDR3 DNA: TGTGCCAGCAGTGGAAACAGGGAAACCTACACTGAAGCTTTCTTT; CDR3 protein: CASSGNRETYTEAFF
V gene: TRBV19; J gene: TRBJ2-1; clone size: NA; D gene: NA; CDR3 DNA: TGTGCCAGTAGTATAGATCGAGAGGAGTTCTTC; CDR3 protein: CASSIDREEFF
V gene: TRBV7-9; J gene: TRBJ1-2; clone size: NA; D gene: NA; CDR3 DNA: TGTGCCAGCAGCTCGACGTCCGGGATAGGGAACTTAGGCTATGGCTACACCTTC; CDR3 protein: CASSSTSGIGNLGYGYTF
V gene: TRBV12-3/TRBV12-4; J gene: TRBJ2-5; clone size: NA; D gene: NA; CDR3 DNA: TGTGCCAGCACTCAACTAGCCTCGGAGACCCAGTACTTC; CDR3 protein: CASTQLASETQYF
V gene: TRBV2; J gene: TRBJ2-7; clone size: NA; D gene: NA; CDR3 DNA: TGTGCCAGCAGTCAAATGATTGGGGTCGAGCAGTACTTC; CDR3 protein: CASSQMIGVEQYF
V gene: TRBV7-9; J gene: TRBJ2-7; clone size: NA; D gene: NA; CDR3 DNA: TGTGCCAGCAGCCCAAGGGACAGAGGGACTCCGAGCTCCTACGAGCAGTACTTC; CDR3 protein: CASSPRDRGTPSSYEQYF
V gene: TRBV14; J gene: TRBJ2-7; clone size: NA; D gene: NA; CDR3 DNA: TGTGCCAGCAGCCTAAACGCAGGGATGGGGTCCTACGAGCAGTACTTC; CDR3 protein: CASSLNAGMGSYEQYF
V gene: TRBV27; J gene: TRBJ1-2; clone size: few; D gene: NA; CDR3 DNA: TGTGCCAGCAGTTTATCCAGGGTGATTTACGGCTACACCTTC; CDR3 protein: CASSLSRVIYGYTF
V gene: TRBV15; J gene: TRBJ2-5; clone size: NA; D gene: NA; CDR3 DNA: TGTGCCACCAGCTCATACGCTAGAGTTCAAGAGACCCAGTACTTC; CDR3 protein: CATSSYARVQETQYF
V gene: TRBV7-3; J gene: TRBJ2-3; clone size: NA; D gene: TRBD2; CDR3 DNA: TGTGCCAGCAGCGCCACCGGGACTAGCGGGAAGGGTACGCAGTATTTT; CDR3 protein: CASSATGTSGKGTQYF
V gene: TRBV12-3/TRBV12-4; J gene: TRBJ1-1; clone size: NA; D gene: TRBD1; CDR3 DNA: TGTGCCAGCAGTTTCGACAGGGTGGGTGAAGCTTTCTTT; CDR3 protein: CASSFDRVGEAFF
V gene: TRBV30; J gene: TRBJ2-2; clone size: NA; D gene: TRBD1; CDR3 DNA: TGTGCCTGGAGTGTACCCGACAGGGGCGCCGGGGAGCTGTTTTTT; CDR3 protein: CAWSVPDRGAGELFF
V gene: TRBV6-5; J gene: TRBJ2-2; clone size: few; D gene: TRBD1; CDR3 DNA: TGTGCCAGCAGTAGACAGGGGGCGAACACCGGGGAGCTGTTTTTT; CDR3 protein: CASSRQGANTGELFF
V gene: TRBV5-6; J gene: TRBJ2-1; clone size: once; D gene: NA; CDR3 DNA: TGTGCCAGCAGCTTCGGTAGTCCCTATGAGCAGTTCTTC; CDR3 protein: CASSFGSPYEQFF
V gene: TRBV18; J gene: TRBJ2-6; clone size: NA; D gene: TRBD1; CDR3 DNA: TGTGCCAGCTCACCCGGACAGGGACTCCTCGGGGCCAACGTCCTGACTTTC; CDR3 protein: CASSPGQGLLGANVLTF
V gene: TRBV7-6; J gene: TRBJ1-4; clone size: NA; D gene: NA; CDR3 DNA: TGTGCCAGCAGACCTGTCGGGGGGCTAGAGGAAAAACTGTTTTTT; CDR3 protein: CASRPVGGLEEKLFF
V gene: TRBV7-9; J gene: TRBJ2-1; clone size: once; D gene: NA; CDR3 DNA: TGTGCCAGCAGCTTAAGTCGGGGCAGGTTGCGAGATTATGGGGATGAGCAGTTCTTC; CDR3 protein: CASSLSRGRLRDYGDEQFF
V gene: TRBV5-1; J gene: TRBJ2-5; clone size: NA; D gene: NA; CDR3 DNA: TGCGCCAGCAGCAAAGGACAGATTCTCCAAGAGACCCAGTACTTC; CDR3 protein: CASSKGQILQETQYF
V gene: TRBV24-1; J gene: TRBJ2-2; clone size: NA; D gene: TRBD2; CDR3 DNA: TGTGCCACCAGTGAGATAGCGGGGGCCCAAGGCGGGGAGCTGTTTTTT; CDR3 protein: CATSEIAGAQGGELFF
V gene: TRBV6-1; J gene: TRBJ2-1; clone size: NA; D gene: NA; CDR3 DNA: TGTGCCAGCAGTGACCGGGACACCTACTACAATGAGCAGTTCTTC; CDR3 protein: CASSDRDTYYNEQFF
V gene: TRBV19; J gene: TRBJ2-1; clone size: NA; D gene: TRBD2; CDR3 DNA: TGTGCCAGTGGAGGACTAGCGGGAGGAAATGAGCAGTTCTTC; CDR3 protein: CASGGLAGGNEQFF
V gene: TRBV29-1; J gene: TRBJ2-1; clone size: few; D gene: TRBD1; CDR3 DNA: TGCAGCGTTGAAGTAAGACAGGGGGACGAGCAGTTCTTC; CDR3 protein: CSVEVRQGDEQFF
V gene: TRBV5-1; J gene: TRBJ2-5; clone size: NA; D gene: TRBD2; CDR3 DNA: TGCGCCAGCAGCTTTGCGGGAGGGCCGGGAGAGACCCAGTACTTC; CDR3 protein: CASSFAGGPGETQYF
V gene: TRBV4-2; J gene: TRBJ2-7; clone size: NA; D gene: NA; CDR3 DNA: TGTGCCAGCAGCCAGTCAACCCTGGACGAGCAGTACTTC; CDR3 protein: CASSQSTLDEQYF
V gene: TRBV21-1; J gene: TRBJ1-6; clone size: NA; D gene: NA; CDR3 DNA: TGTGCCAGCAGCAAAAAAAACGGGGCCTACGGCCATAATTCACCCCTCCACTTT; CDR3 protein: CASSKKNGAYGHNSPLHF
V gene: TRBV27; J gene: TRBJ2-3; clone size: NA; D gene: NA; CDR3 DNA: TGTGCCAGCAGTCTAAGCCGGGGTGGAGATACGCAGTATTTT; CDR3 protein: CASSLSRGGDTQYF
V gene: TRBV21-1; J gene: TRBJ1-1; clone size: NA; D gene: NA; CDR3 DNA: TGTGCCAGCAGCAAAGTTCCTGGCCAGGTCACTGAAGCTTTCTTT; CDR3 protein: CASSKVPGQVTEAFF
V gene: TRBV9; J gene: TRBJ2-5; clone size: NA; D gene: TRBD1; CDR3 DNA: TGTGCCAGCACCGCAGGGGGCGGGGAGACCCAGTACTTC; CDR3 protein: CASTAGGGETQYF
V gene: TRBV29-1; J gene: TRBJ2-1; clone size: NA; D gene: NA; CDR3 DNA: TGCAGCGTCCCACCTGACGGATACAATGAGCAGTTCTTC; CDR3 protein: CSVPPDGYNEQFF
V gene: TRBV28; J gene: TRBJ1-1; clone size: NA; D gene: NA; CDR3 DNA: TGTGCCAGCAGTTTGGGTTGGGGGCTGAACACTGAAGCTTTCTTT; CDR3 protein: CASSLGWGLNTEAFF
V gene: TRBV7-2; J gene: TRBJ2-1; clone size: NA; D gene: NA; CDR3 DNA: TGTGCCAGCAGCTTACAGGGGAGCGGGAATGAGCAGTTCTTC; CDR3 protein: CASSLQGSGNEQFF
V gene: TRBV5-1; J gene: TRBJ1-5; clone size: NA; D gene: TRBD1; CDR3 DNA: TGCGCCAGCAGCGAGGGACAGGGAACGAGCAATCAGCCCCAGCATTTT; CDR3 protein: CASSEGQGTSNQPQHF
V gene: TRBV9; J gene: TRBJ2-1; clone size: NA; D gene: TRBD2; CDR3 DNA: TGTGCCAGCAGCGTAGGGACTAGCGGGAGGGCCTCCTACAATGAGCAGTTCTTC; CDR3 protein: CASSVGTSGRASYNEQFF
V gene: TRBV29-1; J gene: TRBJ2-7; clone size: NA; D gene: NA; CDR3 DNA: TGCAGCGTTGGGGATAAGGGCGAGCAGTACTTC; CDR3 protein: CSVGDKGEQYF
V gene: TRBV28; J gene: TRBJ1-3; clone size: NA; D gene: NA; CDR3 DNA: TGTGCCACCCCCAAGGACTCTGGAAACACCATATATTTT; CDR3 protein: CATPKDSGNTIYF
V gene: TRBV15; J gene: TRBJ2-2; clone size: NA; D gene: TRBD2; CDR3 DNA: TGTGCCACCAGCAGAGAGGCGGGAGGCCGAAACACCGGGGAGCTGTTTTTT; CDR3 protein: CATSREAGGRNTGELFF
V gene: TRBV6-6; J gene: TRBJ1-5; clone size: NA; D gene: TRBD1; CDR3 DNA: TGTGCCAGCAGTCCTCGGACAGGGGGTCTGACCGCGGATCAGCCCCAGCATTTT; CDR3 protein: CASSPRTGGLTADQPQHF
V gene: TRBV6-4; J gene: TRBJ2-2; clone size: NA; D gene: TRBD2; CDR3 DNA: TGTGCCAGCAGCGGACTAGCGGGACCCGGGGAGCTGTTTTTT; CDR3 protein: CASSGLAGPGELFF
V gene: TRBV19; J gene: TRBJ2-5; clone size: NA; D gene: TRBD1; CDR3 DNA: TGTGCCAGTAGTACGCCGGGACAGGGACGTCGAGAGACCCAGTACTTC; CDR3 protein: CASSTPGQGRRETQYF
V gene: TRBV9; J gene: TRBJ2-5; clone size: NA; D gene: NA; CDR3 DNA: TGTGCCAGCAGCGTAGTGCCGGGAGCCTGGGAGACCCAGTACTTC; CDR3 protein: CASSVVPGAWETQYF
V gene: TRBV12-3/TRBV12-4; J gene: TRBJ2-5; clone size: NA; D gene: NA; CDR3 DNA: TGTGCCACTATGACTAGCAGGGGCGAGACCCAGTACTTC; CDR3 protein: CATMTSRGETQYF
V gene: TRBV6-1; J gene: TRBJ2-5; clone size: once; D gene: NA; CDR3 DNA: TGTGCCAGCAGTGAGCACCAGGGGCAAGAGACCCAGTACTTC; CDR3 protein: CASSEHQGQETQYF
V gene: TRBV27; J gene: TRBJ1-2; clone size: NA; D gene: NA; CDR3 DNA: TGTGCCAGCAGCCCATCAGGGCGTCGCTACACCTTC; CDR3 protein: CASSPSGRRYTF
V gene: TRBV7-7; J gene: TRBJ2-2; clone size: NA; D gene: NA; CDR3 DNA: TGTGCTAGCAGCTTAGGGCAGAACACCGGGGAGCTGTTTTTT; CDR3 protein: CASSLGQNTGELFF
V gene: TRBV1; J gene: TRBJ2-5; clone size: NA; D gene: NA; CDR3 DNA: TGCACCAGCAGCCAAGATCTTGACAGTAAAGAGACCCAGTACTTC; CDR3 protein: CTSSQDLDSKETQYF
V gene: TRBV28; J gene: TRBJ1-5; clone size: NA; D gene: TRBD1; CDR3 DNA: TGTGCCAGCAGTCCTGGACAGGGGTCTCAGCCCCAGCATTTT; CDR3 protein: CASSPGQGSQPQHF